The sequence of this T cell receptor (beta chain) was determined in a study of blood T cell repertoires in COVID-19. Study information: Samples taken during acute and convalescent COVID-19 were collected in the United States, Italy and Spain. Nucleic acid was either cDNA or gDNA, and it came from T cells, B-cell-depleted T cells, or PBMCs.

The V and J ends lost 3 bases and 5 bases respectively, with 17 bases between them. CDR1 SGHRS and CDR2 YFSETQ come from the germline V gene. The length of the CDR3 is 15 residues. How the authors handled the data: How many nucleated cells were present was estimated from reference gene primer amplification. Profiled with immunoSEQ multiplex PCR; TCRdb holds only in-frame clones, not every one. V and J calls and clone size are copied from that table; D and trimming were computed from the DNA. The data hold approximately 300,000 clones, with approximately 90% observed a single time. The clonotype comes from a woman aged 40 to 49 with acute or convalescent COVID-19. The chain is built from TRBV5-1 and TRBJ2-5, with D possibly TRBD1 on 6 matching bases. Sequencing used peripheral blood. Here the CDR3 DNA reads TGCGCCAGCAGCTCAGGATCCACAGGGTTGGAGACCCAGTACTTC. Translating gives CASSSGSTGLETQYF.